The 32 T cell receptor beta chains listed next were all sequenced from one sample in a study of molecular identifiers for immune sequencing clone quantification. TCRdb redid the calling of the PCR reads with MiXCR, one entry per CDR3 protein. The sample yields under 600,000 distinct CDR3 sequences, 20% to 25% seen once. The sequenced material came from naive CD8+ T cells from blood, with Jurkat cell RNA spiked in. The subset denotes: FACS-sorted CD8+CD4-CCR7+CD45RA+ naive T cells. These receptors were taken from a human donor in good health. Some libraries in this study had Jurkat cell RNA spiked in.

This chain connects TRBV30 to TRBJ2-7; 13 bases line up with TRBD2. After removal of 5 bases from V and 0 bases from J, the junction contained 7 bases not matched to a gene. CDR3 length: 16 residues. Germline loops: CDR1 GTSNPN, CDR2 SVGIG (reference sequence). The CDR3 sequence is CAWGLGLAGVSYEQYF. The CDR3 nucleotides read TGTGCCTGGGGCCTCGGACTAGCGGGGGTCTCCTACGAGCAGTACTTC.

In its sample, this clonotype was seen a few times. One end of the junction fails to match germline, which may point to a read error. The V call is TRBV29-1, the J call TRBJ2-1, with 8 bases fitting TRBD2. The CDR3 is 13 residues long. The germline V gene encodes CDR1 SQVTM and CDR2 ANQGSEA. The CDR3 nucleotides are TGCAGCGTTATTAGCGGGATTAAAAATGGGCAGTTCTTC. Encoded protein: CSVISGIKNGQFF.

Ten or more counts support this clonotype. The chain employs TRBV7-2 and TRBJ2-3; D possibly corresponds to TRBD1 (6 bases). The CDR3 totals 14 residues. The V gene's germline CDR1 is SGHTA and CDR2 FQGNSA. The ends were cut back, 4 bases at V and 4 bases at J, with 12 bases in the middle. CDR3: CASSSPGESDTQYF. Here the CDR3 DNA reads TGTGCCAGCAGCTCCCCAGGGGAATCAGATACGCAGTATTTT.

This clonotype was recorded many times. The J gene is TRBJ1-1, the V gene TRBV7-9; D is ambiguous. CDR1 and CDR2 from the germline V gene are SEHNR and FQNEAQ (reference sequence). V shed 1 base and J shed 1 base, with 10 bases lying between them. The CDR3 spans 15 residues. CDR3 in DNA: TGTGCCAGCAGCTTAGATTCGTGGCAGAACACTGAAGCTTTCTTT. Protein: CASSLDSWQNTEAFF. The full variable domain, completed using reference TRBV7-9 and TRBJ1-1, is DTGVSQNPRHKITKRGQNVTFRCDPISEHNRLYWYRQTLGQGPEFLTYFQNEAQLEKSRLLSDRFSAERPKGSFSTLEIQRTEQGDSAMYLCASSLDSWQNTEAFFGQGTRLTVV.

The rearrangement uses TRBV27 and TRBJ1-5; 7 nucleotides agree with TRBD1. CDR1 and CDR2 (germline): MNHEY, SMNVEV (reference sequence). V gave up 5 bases and J gave up 8 bases; unmatched junction bases: 6. The CDR3 totals 13 residues. The CDR3 sequence is CASSRQGGEPQHF. CDR3 coding DNA: TGTGCCAGCAGTCGACAGGGAGGGGAGCCCCAGCATTTT.

There are a few counts of this clonotype. The V gene is TRBV10-3, the J gene TRBJ1-4; D possibly corresponds to TRBD1 (6 bases). V lost 8 bases, J lost 7 bases, and 17 bases lay in between. The germline V gene encodes CDR1 ENHRY and CDR2 SYGVKD. The CDR3 runs 14 residues. The CDR3 bases are TGTGCCATCTCCCGAGAAGGGGGTAGTGAAAAACTGTTTTTT. This encodes CAISREGGSEKLFF.

The gene calls are TRBV2 and TRBJ2-7; the D is unclear. The V end was cut by 0 bases, the J end by 4 bases, with 4 bases between. CDR3 length: 12 residues. CDR1 and CDR2 from the germline V gene are SNHLY and FYNNEI. The chain's CDR3 is CASSEAVYEQYF. The CDR3 DNA reads as TGTGCCAGCAGTGAAGCTGTTTACGAGCAGTACTTC.

This clonotype was seen many times. V is TRBV5-1 and J is TRBJ2-6; the D call may be TRBD1 or TRBD2 (5 bases each). The germline CDR1 and CDR2 sequences are SGHRS and YFSETQ. There are 17 residues in the CDR3. V lost 4 bases and J 0 bases, leaving 14 bases between the germline ends. For the CDR3, the DNA is TGCGCCAGCAGCCAACCGGGACGGTCCTCTGGGGCCAACGTCCTGACTTTC. This codes for CASSQPGRSSGANVLTF.

A note on this clonotype: Just one base apart from a much larger clone, this may be a read error. V and J are TRBV7-9 and TRBJ1-1, with D perhaps TRBD1 (6 bases). V lost 6 bases and J 4 bases, leaving 21 bases between the germline ends. Germline V gives CDR1 SEHNR, CDR2 FQNEAQ (reference sequence). This CDR3 spans 16 amino acids. For the CDR3, the DNA is TGTGCCAGCAGACATATTGTACAGGGAATGATCACTGAAGCTTTCTTT. This gives the protein CASRHIVQGMITEAFF.

This clonotype has at least ten counts. This chain joins TRBV7-9 and TRBJ2-3, with D maybe TRBD2 (5 bases). Germline-derived CDR1 and CDR2 are SEHNR and FQNEAQ (reference sequence). The CDR3 runs 15 residues. Trimming shortened V by 5 bases and J by 4 bases, and 16 bases separated the two germline ends. The CDR3 here is CASSTFLGNADTQYF. CDR3 DNA sequence: TGTGCCAGCAGCACGTTTCTCGGGAACGCAGATACGCAGTATTTT.

The rearrangement uses TRBV27 and TRBJ1-1, with D possibly TRBD1 on 6 matching bases. The ends were cut back, 11 bases at V and 5 bases at J, with 21 bases in the middle. CDR3 length: 14 residues. Germline V gives CDR1 MNHEY, CDR2 SMNVEV (reference sequence). The CDR3 is CAGISQGRATEAFF. CDR3 bases: TGTGCCGGCATTTCTCAGGGGCGTGCGACTGAAGCTTTCTTT.

This clonotype was detected once. This sequence joins TRBV11-2 and TRBJ2-5, with 10 positions matching TRBD2. CDR3 length equals 16 residues. V dropped 8 bases and J dropped 4; count of bases not matched to a gene: 13. CDR1 SGHAT and CDR2 FQNNGV come from the germline V gene. Here the CDR3 reads CASGIFSGGVVETQYF. CDR3 in DNA: TGTGCCAGCGGCATCTTCAGCGGGGGGGTTGTAGAGACCCAGTACTTC.

This clonotype showed up many times. The V call is TRBV12-3 or TRBV12-4, the J call TRBJ2-3; TRBD2 matches at 12 bases. This CDR3 contains 18 residues. After removal of 3 bases from V and 0 bases from J, the junction contained 7 bases not matched to a gene. CDR3 DNA: TGTGCCAGCAGTTTTTCTAGCGGGAGGGCCAGAAGCACAGATACGCAGTATTTT. Its protein is CASSFSSGRARSTDTQYF.

This clonotype appeared many times. This rearrangement joins TRBV2 to TRBJ2-7; D call uncertain. Per germline, CDR1 SNHLY and CDR2 FYNNEI. Trimming took 4 bases from V and 12 from J, leaving 25 bases between them. CDR3 size: 15 residues. The CDR3 coding sequence is TGTGCCAGCAGTGTGGTAATGACGAGTGGACGCGGTATGTACTTC. The encoded protein is CASSVVMTSGRGMYF.

This clonotype was seen a handful of times. The V call is TRBV7-9, the J call TRBJ1-2; D might be TRBD1 (6 bases). The CDR3 has 15 residues. Germline assignment: CDR1 SEHNR and CDR2 FQNEAQ (reference sequence). Deletions cut 1 base from V and 4 bases from J, with 13 bases between. The CDR3 DNA follows: TGTGCCAGCAGCTTAGTAAGCCAGGGGCCCTATGGCTACACCTTC. This gives the protein CASSLVSQGPYGYTF. The entire variable domain, with the rest obtained from reference TRBV7-9 and TRBJ1-2, is as follows: DTGVSQNPRHKITKRGQNVTFRCDPISEHNRLYWYRQTLGQGPEFLTYFQNEAQLEKSRLLSDRFSAERPKGSFSTLEIQRTEQGDSAMYLCASSLVSQGPYGYTFGSGTRLTVV.

Ten or more counts support this clonotype. At one boundary the junction diverges from the germline segment, which might be a read error. The chain carries TRBV5-1 and TRBJ1-1; D is uncertain. Germline V gives CDR1 SGHRS, CDR2 YFSETQ. The length of the CDR3 is 14 residues. The CDR3 region has the DNA TGTGCCAGCAGCTTATCAGCTATGAACACTGAAGCTTTCTTT. This codes for CASSLSAMNTEAFF.

Comment on this clonotype: This could be a read error, since a much larger clone is one nucleotide away. The chain couples TRBV25-1 to TRBJ2-7, with 9 bases identical to TRBD1. CDR3 length equals 14 residues. In germline, CDR1 is MGHDK, CDR2 SYGVNS. In nucleotides, the CDR3 is TGTGCCAGCAGTGACCCGGACAGGGGCTACGAGCAGTGCTTC. The encoded protein is CASSDPDRGYEQCF.

This clonotype was counted many times. The chain has TRBV20-1 and TRBJ2-7; D is perhaps TRBD1 or TRBD2 (5 bases each). V shed 3 bases and J shed 4 bases, with 16 bases lying between them. CDR1 and CDR2 from the germline V gene are DFQATT and SNEGSKA (reference sequence). The CDR3 is 14 amino acids. The CDR3 bases are TGCAGTGCTAGGGCCTGGGGCGGGCCATACGAGCAGTACTTC. Its protein product is CSARAWGGPYEQYF.

This clonotype occurred many times. The chain has TRBV7-9 and TRBJ2-2; TRBD2 agrees at 7 bases. Trimming removed 5 bases from V and 8 bases from J; junction bases left unmatched: 14. This CDR3 region has 16 residues. CDR1 is SEHNR, CDR2 FQNEAQ, per germline (reference sequence). This CDR3 is CASSPSGDVYAGELFF. In nucleotides, the CDR3 is TGTGCCAGCAGCCCAAGCGGGGACGTTTATGCTGGGGAGCTGTTTTTT.

This clonotype was found a few times. V usage is TRBV7-9 and J usage is TRBJ2-3; the D gene could be TRBD1 or TRBD2 (6 bases each). The CDR3 covers 14 residues. Between the trimmed V and J ends, which lost 10 bases and 2 bases, there was a span of 16 bases. The germline CDR1 and CDR2 sequences are SEHNR and FQNEAQ (reference sequence). For the CDR3, the DNA is TGTGCCACTCCGGGGGCAGGGTACACAGATACGCAGTATTTT. Translation gives CATPGAGYTDTQYF.

Many counts were recorded for this clonotype. J is TRBJ1-1 and V is TRBV7-9; 8 bases fit TRBD1. Per germline, CDR1 SEHNR and CDR2 FQNEAQ (reference sequence). The CDR3 extends over 14 amino acids. With 6 bases clipped from V and 3 bases from J, the junction kept 6 bases outside the gene matches. The CDR3 DNA reads TGTGCCAGCAGTTCTACAGGGGGAGACACTGAAGCTTTCTTT. Translated: CASSSTGGDTEAFF.

This clonotype was counted at least ten times. The chain joins TRBV7-2 to TRBJ2-1; possibly TRBD1 for D (5 bases). CDR3 length: 14 amino acids. V was trimmed by 1 base and J by 6 bases, leaving 10 bases between them. Germline CDR1 reads SGHTA; CDR2 reads FQGNSA. CDR3 sequence reads: CASSLGGPGNEQFF. In nucleotides, the CDR3 is TGTGCCAGCAGCTTAGGGGGCCCAGGCAATGAGCAGTTCTTC.

This clonotype showed up many times. The chain is built from TRBV6-1 and TRBJ2-7; no definite D call. V lost 5 bases and J 3 bases, leaving 5 bases between the germline ends. This CDR3 spans 11 amino acids. Germline V gene lookup returns CDR1 MNHNS and CDR2 SASEGT. The CDR3 sequence: CASSYIYEQYF. CDR3 DNA: TGTGCCAGCAGTTACATCTACGAGCAGTACTTC.

This clonotype showed up many times. This chain connects TRBV20-1 to TRBJ2-7, with D perhaps given as TRBD1 or TRBD2 (5 bases each). The CDR3 loop spans 17 amino acids. CDR1 is DFQATT and CDR2 is SNEGSKA in the germline V gene (reference sequence). V was shortened by 2 bases and J by 0 bases, with 20 bases between the two germline ends. Here the CDR3 DNA reads TGCAGTGCTAGATCGGGGCGTTTGTCGGCAAACTCCTACGAGCAGTACTTC. It translates to CSARSGRLSANSYEQYF.

This clonotype was detected only a few times. This chain uses TRBV19 with TRBJ2-3; 8 nucleotides line up with TRBD2. This CDR3 has 18 residues. The V segment lost 0 bases and the J segment 0 bases; nucleotides outside the gene matches: 8. CDR1 is LNHDA, CDR2 SQIVND, per germline (reference sequence). The CDR3 DNA follows: TGTGCCAGTAGTATAGATTATGGTAGCGGGACCAGCACAGATACGCAGTATTTT. Its translation is CASSIDYGSGTSTDTQYF.

The rearrangement links TRBV7-9 to TRBJ2-7; D might be TRBD2 (5 bases). Germline values: CDR1 SEHNR, CDR2 FQNEAQ (reference sequence). V lost 3 bases to trimming and J lost 5 bases, with 23 bases between them. This CDR3 comprises 17 residues. CDR3 sequence: CASSFTRADRKPHEQYF. The DNA for the CDR3 is TGTGCCAGCAGCTTTACTAGGGCGGACCGGAAGCCCCACGAGCAGTACTTC.

This clonotype has only a few counts. This sequence joins TRBV6-2 or TRBV6-3 and TRBJ2-7, with TRBD2 as a possible D gene (6 bases). V was pared by 6 bases and J by 1 base, with 19 bases between. Germline assignment: CDR1 MNHEY and CDR2 SVGEGT. This CDR3 has 16 amino acids. CDR3 in amino acids: CASSHSSGLLSYEQYF. CDR3 nucleotide sequence: TGTGCCAGCAGCCACAGTTCGGGACTCCTGTCCTACGAGCAGTACTTC.

This clonotype was counted at least ten times. This chain uses TRBV20-1 with TRBJ2-7; tentative D call: TRBD2 (6 bases). The CDR3 sequence is 12 residues long. The germline V gene has CDR1 DFQATT and CDR2 SNEGSKA (reference sequence). Trimming pared 5 bases from V and 6 bases from J, leaving 14 bases between. The CDR3 is CSASGTSPEQYF. The DNA for the CDR3 is TGCAGTGCTTCTGGGACTTCGCCCGAGCAGTACTTC.

This clonotype was seen repeatedly, ten times or more. The chain recombines TRBV27 with TRBJ2-3; D uncertain. The CDR3 totals 14 residues. Trimming shortened V by 3 bases and J by 8 bases, and 15 bases separated the two germline ends. The V gene's germline CDR1 is MNHEY and CDR2 SMNVEV (reference sequence). The CDR3 here is CASSFGYPRGTQYF. The CDR3, as DNA: TGTGCCAGCAGTTTTGGGTACCCTCGTGGTACGCAGTATTTT.

The chain combines TRBV28 with TRBJ2-7; TRBD2 matches 11 bases. The length of the CDR3 is 15 residues. The junction had 9 bases not matched to a gene; V was cut back by 6 bases and J by 5 bases. The germline V gene encodes CDR1 MDHEN and CDR2 SYDVKM. CDR3 residues: CASRSLAGVGDEQYF. The CDR3 region has the DNA TGTGCCAGCAGATCACTAGCGGGAGTTGGTGACGAGCAGTACTTC.

The chain is built from TRBV20-1 and TRBJ1-1; 7 bases fit TRBD1. Germline CDR1 and CDR2: DFQATT and SNEGSKA (reference sequence). With V trimmed by 5 bases and J by 0 bases, 6 bases remained unmatched. The CDR3 has 14 residues. CDR3 nucleotide sequence: TGCAGTGCTCCTGACAGGGCGATGAACACTGAAGCTTTCTTT. Residues: CSAPDRAMNTEAFF.

The CDR3 nucleotides read TGTGCCAGCAGTCCCGCGCAGGGGGCCGATGAGCAGTTCTTC. Protein product: CASSPAQGADEQFF. The chain uses TRBV5-4 and TRBJ2-1; TRBD1 matches at 8 bases. V was pared by 5 bases and J by 8 bases, with 9 bases of the junction left unmatched. Germline V lookup: CDR1 SGHNT, CDR2 YYREEE (reference sequence). The CDR3 is 14 residues long.